This TCR beta chain was sequenced during a study of siplizumab effects on memory and regulatory T cells. Trimming pared 3 bases from V and 7 bases from J, leaving 13 bases between. Germline V CDR1 and CDR2: SGDLS, YYNGEE. This CDR3 contains 13 residues. Clones were sequenced by immunoSEQ multiplex PCR, and TCRdb holds only the in-frame ones, with some missing. The sample consists of around 100,000 clones, 94% of them appearing once. This receptor was obtained from a human donor in good health. The chain recombines TRBV9 with TRBJ1-2, with D perhaps TRBD1 (5 bases). The sample was Tregs sorted from blood. The CDR3 nucleotides read TGTGCCAGCAGCGAGGAGGGGCCTACTGGCTACACCTTC. It encodes CASSEEGPTGYTF.